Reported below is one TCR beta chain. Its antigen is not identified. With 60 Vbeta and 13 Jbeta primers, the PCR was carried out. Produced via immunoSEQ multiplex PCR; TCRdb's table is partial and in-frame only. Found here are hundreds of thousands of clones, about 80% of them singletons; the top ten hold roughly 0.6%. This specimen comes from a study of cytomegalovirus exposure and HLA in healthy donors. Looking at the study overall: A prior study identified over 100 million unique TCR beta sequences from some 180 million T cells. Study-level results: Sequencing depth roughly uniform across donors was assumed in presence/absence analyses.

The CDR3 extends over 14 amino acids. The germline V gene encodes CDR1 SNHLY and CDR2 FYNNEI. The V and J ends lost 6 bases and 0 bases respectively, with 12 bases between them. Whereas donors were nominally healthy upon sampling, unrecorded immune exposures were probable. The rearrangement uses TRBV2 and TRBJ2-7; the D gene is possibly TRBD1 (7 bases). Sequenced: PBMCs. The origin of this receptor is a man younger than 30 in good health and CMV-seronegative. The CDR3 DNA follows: TGTGCCAGCAGGGCGGGACAGAGCTCCTACGAGCAGTACTTC. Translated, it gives CASRAGQSSYEQYF.